Each of the 24 T cell receptor beta chains below was sequenced from the same sample in a study of beta chain features in type 1 diabetes. The whole isolated RNA underwent reverse transcription, so sequencing captured expressed TCRB transcripts. The table came from immunoSEQ multiplex PCR; TCRdb's copy has only in-frame clones and leaves some out. The profile shows 310,000 or so clones, approximately 8.2% of them singletons. The sequenced material came from central memory CD4+ T cells from blood. These receptors came from a woman aged 18-30 years in good health.

The chain combines TRBV2 with TRBJ2-2; a weak D match, TRBD2 (5 bases). V was shortened by 9 bases and J by 4 bases, with 15 bases between the two germline ends. Looked up from germline, CDR1 is SNHLY and CDR2 is FYNNEI. This CDR3 comprises 14 residues. CDR3 bases: TGTGCCAGGGAGCCTACTAGTCGCACCGGGGAGCTGTTTTTT. Protein sequence: CAREPTSRTGELFF.

V is TRBV6-5 and J is TRBJ1-2; weak D call: TRBD1 (5 bases). The CDR3 totals 13 residues. V was pared by 7 bases and J by 8 bases, with 17 bases between. Germline V gives CDR1 MNHEY, CDR2 SVGAGI. The CDR3 region is CASNSGGRGGYTF. The CDR3 nucleotides read TGTGCCAGCAACTCCGGGGGGAGAGGAGGCTACACCTTC.

The table lists this clone with many counts. This sequence joins TRBV2 and TRBJ2-1; no firm D call. The CDR3 length is 12 residues. Looked up from germline, CDR1 is SNHLY and CDR2 is FYNNEI. The V gene lost 6 bases and the J gene lost 7 bases, with 10 bases spanning the gap. DNA for the CDR3: TGTGCCAGCAGCCTACACGGGAATGAGCAGTTCTTC. Residues: CASSLHGNEQFF.

The table lists this clone with a few counts. The chain joins TRBV5-1 to TRBJ2-1; D possibly corresponds to TRBD1 (6 bases). The CDR3 totals 14 residues. From germline, CDR1 is SGHRS and CDR2 YFSETQ. V shed 4 bases and J shed 4 bases, with 12 bases lying between them. The CDR3 DNA reads as TGCGCCAGCAGCGGGCCCGACAGGTACAATGAGCAGTTCTTC. Its translation is CASSGPDRYNEQFF.

The chain recombines TRBV25-1 with TRBJ2-2; 9 bases map to TRBD1. The length of the CDR3 is 16 residues. After removal of 8 bases from V and 4 bases from J, the junction contained 11 bases not matched to a gene. Germline V gene sequence: CDR1 MGHDK, CDR2 SYGVNS. CDR3 nucleotides: TGTGCCAGCCGACAGGCCGGGACAGGGATCACCGGGGAGCTGTTTTTT. Translation: CASRQAGTGITGELFF.

This clone was observed a few times. The chain links TRBV5-4 to TRBJ1-1; 7 nucleotides line up with TRBD1. The germline CDR1 and CDR2 sequences are SGHNT and YYREEE (reference sequence). V was clipped by 4 bases and J by 7 bases; unmatched bases: 7. The CDR3 loop spans 13 amino acids. CDR3 sequence (DNA): TGTGCCAGCAGCCGACAGGGATCTGATGAAGCTTTCTTT. Amino acid sequence: CASSRQGSDEAFF.

The chain has TRBV7-2 and TRBJ2-3; TRBD2 matches 11 bases. After removal of 2 bases from V and 6 bases from J, the junction contained 7 bases not matched to a gene. The length of the CDR3 is 16 residues. Germline CDR1 and CDR2: SGHTA and FQGNSA. The CDR3 sequence is CASSLLAGGRSDTQYF. CDR3 DNA: TGTGCCAGCAGCTTATTAGCGGGGGGGAGGTCGGATACGCAGTATTTT.

The table lists this clone with a few counts. The chain links TRBV7-3 to TRBJ2-3; D not resolved. Trimming took 4 bases from V and 12 from J, leaving 17 bases between them. CDR1 is SGHTA, CDR2 FQGTGA, per germline. The CDR3 is 13 residues long. DNA of the CDR3: TGTGCCAGCAGCTCAGGCATGCCTGCCCGACAGTATTTT. It encodes CASSSGMPARQYF. Looking up the rest from reference TRBV7-3 and TRBJ2-3 gives the full variable domain: GAGVSQTPSNKVTEKGKYVELRCDPISGHTALYWYRQSLGQGPEFLIYFQGTGAADDSGLPNDRFFAVRPEGSVSTLKIQRTERGDSAVYLCASSSGMPARQYFGPGTRLTVL.

V is TRBV28 and J is TRBJ2-1; TRBD2 matches at 8 bases. The CDR3 covers 13 residues. Germline V lookup: CDR1 MDHEN, CDR2 SYDVKM. Trimming cost V 7 bases and J 3 bases; bases outside gene matches: 2. The CDR3 sequence is CASKAGGYNEQFF. The CDR3, as DNA: TGTGCCAGCAAGGCGGGGGGCTACAATGAGCAGTTCTTC.

The chain couples TRBV9 to TRBJ2-5; 8 nucleotides line up with TRBD2. The tail of the sequence fits TRBJ2-7 better, so the J call may be wrong. Germline values: CDR1 SGDLS, CDR2 YYNGEE. This CDR3 is built from 12 residues. CDR3 in DNA: TGTGCCAGCAGCCGGGGACTAGACGAGCAGTACTTC. As protein: CASSRGLDEQYF.

CDR3 coding DNA: TGTGCCATCAATCACGTCGCAACGGAGGGCTACACCTTC. It encodes CAINHVATEGYTF. The chain links TRBV10-3 to TRBJ1-2, with D uncertain. The germline CDR1 and CDR2 sequences are ENHRY and SYGVKD. The CDR3 spans 13 residues. Trimming took off 7 bases at V and 8 bases at J, with 17 bases between the two ends.

This clone was recorded a few times. CDR3 in amino acids: CASSLGVTGGAYGYTF. The CDR3 DNA follows: TGTGCCAGCAGCCTTGGGGTAACAGGGGGCGCATATGGCTACACCTTC. The chain couples TRBV5-4 to TRBJ1-2; 9 bases match TRBD1. The length of the CDR3 is 16 residues. Germline V gene lookup returns CDR1 SGHNT and CDR2 YYREEE (reference sequence). The junction had 12 bases not matched to a gene; V was cut back by 4 bases and J by 5 bases.

The rearrangement uses TRBV5-1 and TRBJ1-5; weak D call: TRBD1 (6 bases). The V end lost 0 bases, the J end lost 4 bases, and 8 bases lay between the germline ends. CDR1 and CDR2 from the germline V gene are SGHRS and YFSETQ. This CDR3 is 14 amino acids long. The CDR3: CASSLAGVNQPQHF. The CDR3 DNA reads as TGCGCCAGCAGCTTGGCAGGGGTTAATCAGCCCCAGCATTTT.

There are a few counts of this clone. The rearrangement uses TRBV5-4 and TRBJ2-5, with 7 bases aligning to TRBD2. V gave up 1 base and J gave up 5 bases; unmatched junction bases: 8. Germline CDR1 SGHNT, CDR2 YYREEE (reference sequence). The CDR3 has 15 residues. The CDR3 is CASSLRSGAGETQYF. CDR3 nucleotides: TGTGCCAGCAGCTTGAGGTCGGGAGCGGGGGAGACCCAGTACTTC.

This clone showed up just a few times. The chain has TRBV10-3 and TRBJ2-5; 8 bases map to TRBD2. Germline CDR1 ENHRY, CDR2 SYGVKD. V lost 6 bases and J lost 5; bases outside the gene matches: 8. This CDR3 has 14 residues. DNA for the CDR3: TGTGCCATCAGCCGAGCGGGAGTGGGTGAGACCCAGTACTTC. Encoded protein: CAISRAGVGETQYF.

The sample holds a few counts of this clone. The V gene is TRBV7-3, the J gene TRBJ2-1, with 7 bases lining up with TRBD1. This CDR3 spans 20 amino acids. V lost 5 bases to trimming and J lost 6 bases; unmatched junction nucleotides: 25. Per the germline V gene, CDR1 is SGHTA and CDR2 is FQGTGA. CDR3 residues: CASSPRGPGRGRHGFNEQFF. Here the CDR3 DNA reads TGTGCCAGCAGCCCTAGGGGGCCGGGTAGGGGACGTCACGGATTCAATGAGCAGTTCTTC.

This clone was detected a few times. The chain links TRBV28 to TRBJ2-1; D possibly uses TRBD1 or TRBD2 (6 bases each). V was trimmed by 1 base and J by 8 bases, leaving 9 bases between them. CDR1 and CDR2 from the germline V gene are MDHEN and SYDVKM. The CDR3 runs to 13 residues. The CDR3 nucleotides read TGTGCCAGCAGTTTATCGGGGGCCCATGAGCAGTTCTTC. Translating it yields CASSLSGAHEQFF.

This clone was counted a few times. The V and J genes are TRBV5-6 and TRBJ2-2; a possible D gene is TRBD1 (6 bases). The CDR3 sequence is 13 residues long. Between the trimmed V and J ends, which lost 2 bases and 4 bases, there was a span of 6 bases. Germline V gives CDR1 SGHDT, CDR2 YYEEEE. This chain's CDR3 is CASSFRGTGELFF. The CDR3 nucleotides are TGTGCCAGCAGCTTCAGGGGCACCGGGGAGCTGTTTTTT.

This clone was detected a few times. Different DNA sequences within this sample yield the same CDR3. V usage is TRBV14 and J usage is TRBJ1-2; D call uncertain. V dropped 0 bases and J dropped 4 bases, with 6 bases sitting between them. The CDR3 runs to 13 residues. CDR1 SGHDN and CDR2 FVKESK come from the germline V gene. The CDR3 reads CASSQDPGYGYTF. The CDR3, as DNA: TGTGCCAGCAGCCAAGATCCGGGCTATGGCTACACCTTC.

The CDR3 DNA follows: TGTGCCAGCAGTGAGATCCGGGACTACGAGCAGTACTTC. Residues: CASSEIRDYEQYF. The chain joins TRBV28 to TRBJ2-7; TRBD2 might be the D (5 bases). Germline V gene lookup returns CDR1 MDHEN and CDR2 SYDVKM. The ends were cut back, 5 bases at V and 3 bases at J, with 11 bases in the middle. The CDR3 has 13 amino acids.

The V and J genes are TRBV2 and TRBJ2-3; D unclear. V was cut by 3 bases and J by 2 bases, with 6 bases left in between. The germline gives CDR1 SNHLY, CDR2 FYNNEI. The CDR3 contains 13 residues. CDR3: CASSDVHTDTQYF. DNA for the CDR3: TGTGCCAGCAGTGATGTTCACACAGATACGCAGTATTTT.

This clone was counted between two and nine times. CDR3 bases: TGTGCCAGCAGTTACCCCGGGGGCGAGTATCAGCCCCAGCATTTT. As protein: CASSYPGGEYQPQHF. The chain recombines TRBV6-6 with TRBJ1-5, with TRBD1 as a possible D gene (6 bases). Per the germline V gene, CDR1 is MNHNY and CDR2 is SVGAGI (reference sequence). V gave up 2 bases and J gave up 5 bases, with 13 bases separating them. This CDR3 region has 15 residues.

This clone was found many times. This chain joins TRBV2 and TRBJ2-1; 8 bases align to TRBD2. Germline V gene sequence: CDR1 SNHLY, CDR2 FYNNEI. With V trimmed by 8 bases and J by 4 bases, 13 bases remained unmatched. The CDR3 extends over 16 amino acids. In DNA, the CDR3 is TGTGCCAGCCGTTTACAACCTAGCGGGTTTTACAATGAGCAGTTCTTC. Protein sequence: CASRLQPSGFYNEQFF.

This clone was picked up a small number of times. CDR3 loop: CASSITSGSSYNEQFF. CDR3 in DNA: TGCGCCAGCAGCATTACTAGCGGGAGCTCCTACAATGAGCAGTTCTTC. This rearrangement joins TRBV5-1 to TRBJ2-1, with 11 bases matching TRBD2. The germline V gene encodes CDR1 SGHRS and CDR2 YFSETQ. This CDR3 spans 16 amino acids. After removal of 4 bases from V and 0 bases from J, the junction contained 3 bases not matched to a gene.